Listed here are 8 T cell receptor beta chains from one sample, sequenced in a study of blood T cell repertoires in COVID-19 (dated by TCRdb to 2018 to 2021). The method behind the library was the immunoSEQ multiplex PCR assay. Held by TCRdb, this immuneACCESS table contains in-frame sequences only and omits some clones. Under half of the omission traces to an unresolved V gene where checked; the cause of the rest is unknown. The sample table contains fewer than 200,000 clones; only one count was recorded for roughly 86% of them. The biggest ten clones account for 2.5% of the sample. Sequencing was done on a sample of peripheral blood. The receptors derive from a man in his forties with active or convalescent COVID-19.

The chain combines TRBV4-2 with TRBJ1-2, with TRBD1 as a possible D gene (6 bases). The germline gives CDR1 LGHNA, CDR2 YNFKEQ. The CDR3 length is 16 residues. With 1 base removed from V and 4 bases from J, the gap between germline ends came to 16 bases. CDR3 sequence reads: CASSQVTRGQGYGYTF. The CDR3 region has the DNA TGTGCCAGCAGCCAAGTAACGCGGGGGCAGGGCTATGGCTACACCTTC.

This clone was seen just once. This sequence joins TRBV7-3 and TRBJ2-2, with D possibly matching TRBD1 (6 bases). V gave up 5 bases and J gave up 3 bases, with 10 bases separating them. Per the germline V gene, CDR1 is SGHTA and CDR2 is FQGTGA. The CDR3 has 14 residues. In DNA, the CDR3 is TGTGCCAGCAGCAAACAGGGCCACACCGGGGAGCTGTTTTTT. Protein sequence: CASSKQGHTGELFF.

The chain links TRBV3-1 (or the pseudogene TRBV3-2) to TRBJ1-4; a weak D match, TRBD1 (5 bases). The V end was cut by 2 bases, the J end by 5 bases, with 12 bases between. CDR1 and CDR2 (germline): LGHDT, YNNKEL (reference sequence). The CDR3 has 15 amino acids. CDR3 DNA: TGTGCCAGCAGCCAAAGTGGACACCAGAATGAAAAACTGTTTTTT. This gives the protein CASSQSGHQNEKLFF.

The table lists this clone with a count of one. The chain combines TRBV6-2 or TRBV6-3 with TRBJ1-3; D is undetermined. Germline CDR1 is MNHEY and CDR2 is SVGEGT. The CDR3 loop spans 14 amino acids. V was pared by 4 bases and J by 4 bases, with 11 bases between. For the CDR3, the DNA is TGTGCCAGCAGTTCCGTTTTGGGCGGAAACACCATATATTTT. Its protein is CASSSVLGGNTIYF.

The chain couples TRBV29-1 to TRBJ1-4; D is perhaps TRBD1 (6 bases). The ends were cut back, 7 bases at V and 8 bases at J, with 23 bases in the middle. CDR3 length equals 15 residues. Germline V gives CDR1 SQVTM, CDR2 ANQGSEA. CDR3: CSGTRREGGSEKLFF. The CDR3, as DNA: TGCAGCGGGACCCGCAGGGAAGGGGGTAGCGAAAAACTGTTTTTT.

This sequence joins TRBV30 and TRBJ1-2; weak D call: TRBD1 (5 bases). The CDR3 is 15 residues long. Trimming removed 0 bases at V and 5 bases at J, with 16 bases between. Per the germline V gene, CDR1 is GTSNPN and CDR2 is SVGIG (reference sequence). DNA for the CDR3: TGTGCCTGGAGTGTAGGGCAGGGTGGAATATATGGCTACACCTTC. Amino acid sequence: CAWSVGQGGIYGYTF.

This chain's CDR3 is CASTLGGLVSYEQYF. The DNA of the CDR3 is TGTGCCAGCACGTTGGGAGGACTAGTCTCCTACGAGCAGTACTTC. This sequence joins TRBV6-6 and TRBJ2-7; 7 nucleotides match TRBD2. With V trimmed by 7 bases and J by 0 bases, 9 bases remained unmatched. This CDR3 is built from 15 residues. Looked up from germline, CDR1 is MNHNY and CDR2 is SVGAGI (reference sequence).

V gene TRBV29-1 combines with J gene TRBJ1-1; TRBD1 aligns across 7 bases. V gave up 4 bases and J gave up 4 bases; unmatched junction bases: 6. Germline lookup yields CDR1 SQVTM and CDR2 ANQGSEA. The CDR3 is 13 residues long. The DNA of the CDR3 is TGCAGCGTTGGGAGGGGGCCGGGCACTGAAGCTTTCTTT. Translated, it gives CSVGRGPGTEAFF.